This T cell receptor (beta chain) was identified during a study of Graves' ophthalmopathy and Graves' hyperthyroidism. Study-level results: Blood also contained most of the expanded thyroid clonotypes above 0.001 frequency.

Recruitment covered hyperthyroidism patients aged 18 to 65 whose new diagnosis was of under 2 months' duration. Germline V gives CDR1 MDHEN, CDR2 SYDVKM. Trimming at V came to 6 bases and at J to 2 bases, leaving 4 bases not matched to a gene. The CDR3 spans 14 residues. This clonotype was recorded many times. Antigen unknown. The sequenced template was RNA, covering the TCR beta CDR3 region. First-round RT-PCR with HTBI primers preceded a second-round multiplex PCR. TCRdb reprocessed the multiplex PCR reads via MiXCR and lists one record per CDR3 protein. The profile covers roughly 600,000 distinct CDR3 sequences, with under 45% appearing a single time and around 4.6% taken by the ten largest.

The sequenced material came from peripheral blood or thyroid tissue (not recorded which). The rearrangement uses TRBV28 and TRBJ1-5; TRBD1 matches 7 bases. This TCR derives from an adult man with Graves' hyperthyroidism. CDR3 sequence (DNA): TGTGCCAGCAGGACAGGGCAAGGCAATCAGCCCCAGCATTTT. Its translation: CASRTGQGNQPQHF. The full variable domain, rest sourced from reference TRBV28 and TRBJ1-5, is DVKVTQSSRYLVKRTGEKVFLECVQDMDHENMFWYRQDPGLGLRLIYFSYDVKMKEKGDIPEGYSVSREKKERFSLILESASTNQTSMYLCASRTGQGNQPQHFGDGTRLSIL.